A single sample is the source of the 27 T cell receptor beta chains below, sequenced in a study of shared clonotypes between healthy human individuals. CD8 cells regarded as naive lacked CD45RO, were positively chosen for CCR7, and omitted terminally differentiated effector memory CD45RA+ cells. Produced via immunoSEQ multiplex PCR; TCRdb's table is partial and in-frame only. The table has millions of clones, over 85% seen once. Material: naive CD8+ T cells sorted from blood. Source of these receptors: a man in his late teens or twenties in good health.

In the case of this clone: An end of the junction does not agree with germline; a read error may underlie this. The V call is TRBV30, the J call TRBJ1-5; D is unresolved. Germline CDR1 GTSNPN, CDR2 SVGIG (reference sequence). The CDR3 totals 14 residues. CDR3 bases: TGTGACTGGAGTACCGGACTGCTTAGTGGGCCCCAGCATTTT. Its translation: CDWSTGLLSGPQHF.

The count of this clone is one. CDR3 nucleotides: TGCGCCAGCAGCCAAGATCGCCCCGGGACGGAAATCTACGCGAACACCGGGGAGCTGTTTTTT. The encoded protein is CASSQDRPGTEIYANTGELFF. This chain joins TRBV4-3 and TRBJ2-2, with D perhaps TRBD1 or TRBD2 (5 bases each). Germline V gene data show CDR1 as LGHNA and CDR2 as YSLEER. Trimming removed 0 bases at V and 0 bases at J, with 23 bases between. The CDR3 consists of 21 residues.

This clone is a singleton in its sample. The chain carries TRBV9 and TRBJ2-7; 10 nucleotides agree with TRBD1. The CDR3 extends over 14 amino acids. Per the germline V gene, CDR1 is SGDLS and CDR2 is YYNGEE. V was clipped by 2 bases and J by 6 bases; unmatched bases: 5. DNA of the CDR3: TGTGCCAGCAGCGTCGGGACAGGGGTGTCCGAGCAGTACTTC. Its translation: CASSVGTGVSEQYF.

The genes are TRBV4-1 and TRBJ2-7, with TRBD2 matching over 8 bases. The V gene end was trimmed by 4 bases and the J gene end by 5 bases; junction bases not matched to a gene: 4. Per the germline V gene, CDR1 is MGHRA and CDR2 is YSYEKL. The CDR3 is made up of 13 amino acids. CDR3 region: CASSLRTSNEQYF. Here the CDR3 DNA reads TGCGCCAGCAGCCTCCGGACTAGCAACGAGCAGTACTTC.

The chain links TRBV6-5 to TRBJ2-2; 9 positions agree with TRBD2. The germline gives CDR1 MNHEY, CDR2 SVGAGI. Losses at the gene ends were 0 bases for V and 8 bases for J; bases not matched to a gene: 7. The CDR3 sequence is 16 residues long. CDR3 nucleotide sequence: TGTGCCAGCAGTTACTCGGGGGGACTAGCAGCGGGGGAGCTGTTTTTT. Its translation is CASSYSGGLAAGELFF.

As regards this clone: Distinct nucleotide sequences in the sample also encode this CDR3. V usage is TRBV4-1 and J usage is TRBJ2-7; D gene uncertain. CDR3 length: 14 residues. V shed 1 base and J shed 1 base, with 8 bases lying between them. CDR1 is MGHRA and CDR2 is YSYEKL in the germline V gene. This CDR3 is CASSQVDGSYEQYF. The DNA for the CDR3 is TGCGCCAGCAGCCAAGTGGACGGATCCTACGAGCAGTACTTC.

CDR3 nucleotides: TGTGCCTGGAGTTTATACAATGAGCAGTTCTTC. Protein product: CAWSLYNEQFF. This chain links TRBV30 with TRBJ2-1; D uncertain. The length of the CDR3 is 11 residues. Between the trimmed V and J ends, which lost 2 bases and 4 bases, there was a span of 3 bases. In germline, CDR1 is GTSNPN, CDR2 SVGIG (reference sequence).

The V call is TRBV2, the J call TRBJ2-7; 8 bases map to TRBD1. Germline CDR1 reads SNHLY; CDR2 reads FYNNEI. The length of the CDR3 is 17 residues. The V gene end was trimmed by 4 bases and the J gene end by 0 bases; junction bases not matched to a gene: 11. The CDR3 reads CASSGPTGDLRSYEQYF. The DNA for the CDR3 is TGTGCCAGCAGTGGACCGACAGGGGACCTGCGCTCCTACGAGCAGTACTTC.

The chain combines TRBV7-6 with TRBJ2-1, with D unclear. V lost 1 base to trimming and J lost 10 bases, with 20 bases between them. Per the germline V gene, CDR1 is SGHVS and CDR2 is FNYEAQ. The CDR3 contains 16 residues. The DNA of the CDR3 is TGTGCCAGCAGCTTAGAAGCTGGCGGCCCCAATTGGGAGCAGTTCTTC. Encoded protein: CASSLEAGGPNWEQFF.

The J gene is TRBJ1-4, the V gene TRBV5-6; D is unresolved. The CDR3 has 15 amino acids. CDR1 and CDR2 from the germline V gene are SGHDT and YYEEEE. V was pared by 1 base and J by 0 bases, with 7 bases between. The CDR3 nucleotides are TGTGCCAGCAGCTTGACTCCGGCAACTAATGAAAAACTGTTTTTT. The encoded protein is CASSLTPATNEKLFF.

Turning to this clone: Additional DNA sequences in this sample encode the identical CDR3. V is TRBV13 and J is TRBJ2-7; perhaps TRBD1 as D (6 bases). The CDR3 spans 14 residues. Germline V gene lookup returns CDR1 PRHDT and CDR2 FYEKMQ (reference sequence). Trimming cost V 4 bases and J 0 bases, with 10 bases left between them. The CDR3 DNA follows: TGTGCCAGCAGCTCCAGGGGAAGCTCCTACGAGCAGTACTTC. Its protein product is CASSSRGSSYEQYF. The complete variable domain, with remaining parts taken from reference TRBV13 and TRBJ2-7, reads AAGVIQSPRHLIKEKRETATLKCYPIPRHDTVYWYQQGPGQDPQFLISFYEKMQSDKGSIPDRFSAQQFSDYHSELNMSSLELGDSALYFCASSSRGSSYEQYFGPGTRLTVT.

The chain has TRBV19 and TRBJ1-5; 9 bases align to TRBD1. V shed 7 bases and J 4 bases; nucleotides not matched to a gene: 8. The CDR3 totals 15 residues. CDR1 and CDR2 from the germline V gene are LNHDA and SQIVND (reference sequence). CDR3 bases: TGTGCCAGTACTCCCGCGACAGGGGGTAATCAGCCCCAGCATTTT. It specifies CASTPATGGNQPQHF.

The V gene is TRBV6-6, the J gene TRBJ1-4; tentatively, D is TRBD1 (5 bases). With 7 bases removed from V and 3 bases from J, the gap between germline ends came to 12 bases. CDR3 length: 14 amino acids. The germline V gene has CDR1 MNHNY and CDR2 SVGAGI (reference sequence). The CDR3 here is CASNLDSPNEKLFF. The CDR3, as DNA: TGTGCCAGCAACTTAGACAGCCCTAATGAAAAACTGTTTTTT.

The V call is TRBV4-2, the J call TRBJ2-3, with 11 bases identical to TRBD2. After removal of 3 bases from V and 1 base from J, the junction contained 3 bases not matched to a gene. Germline values: CDR1 LGHNA, CDR2 YNFKEQ. The CDR3 covers 16 residues. The CDR3 is CASSHQLAGGTDTQYF. The CDR3 DNA follows: TGTGCCAGCAGCCATCAACTAGCGGGGGGCACAGATACGCAGTATTTT.

This chain connects TRBV11-2 to TRBJ2-4, with D possibly matching TRBD1 (6 bases). Trimming removed 7 bases from V and 0 bases from J, with 10 bases in between. The germline V gene encodes CDR1 SGHAT and CDR2 FQNNGV. The length of the CDR3 is 14 residues. DNA for the CDR3: TGTGCCAGCATCAGGGGCCTAGCCAAAAACATTCAGTACTTC. Its translation: CASIRGLAKNIQYF.

J is TRBJ1-4 and V is TRBV2; TRBD1 matches 7 bases. The CDR3 consists of 15 residues. In germline, CDR1 is SNHLY, CDR2 FYNNEI. J lost 7 bases, V lost 6 bases, and 11 bases had no gene match. The CDR3 here is CASSAGTDLIEKLFF. The CDR3 nucleotides read TGTGCCAGCAGCGCGGGGACAGACCTTATTGAAAAACTGTTTTTT.

The gene calls are TRBV19 and TRBJ1-2; D is unresolved. The V and J ends lost 10 bases and 4 bases respectively, with 13 bases between them. The CDR3 has 12 amino acids. Germline loops: CDR1 LNHDA, CDR2 SQIVND (reference sequence). The DNA of the CDR3 is TGTGCCACCGACACCCCCGGCTATGGCTACACCTTC. Translated, it gives CATDTPGYGYTF.

V gene TRBV13 combines with J gene TRBJ1-4, with D unclear. The germline gives CDR1 PRHDT, CDR2 FYEKMQ (reference sequence). The CDR3 loop spans 13 amino acids. With 4 bases removed from V and 4 bases from J, the gap between germline ends came to 7 bases. CDR3 bases: TGTGCCAGCAGCTCGCCCATTAATGAAAAACTGTTTTTT. Residues: CASSSPINEKLFF. Drawing the rest from reference TRBV13 and TRBJ1-4, the complete variable domain is AAGVIQSPRHLIKEKRETATLKCYPIPRHDTVYWYQQGPGQDPQFLISFYEKMQSDKGSIPDRFSAQQFSDYHSELNMSSLELGDSALYFCASSSPINEKLFFGSGTQLSVL.

The CDR3 loop reads CASSYFQSLNTEAFF. As DNA, the CDR3 is TGTGCCAGCAGTTACTTTCAAAGCTTGAACACTGAAGCTTTCTTT. V and J are TRBV6-5 and TRBJ1-1; no reliable D call. Germline lookup yields CDR1 MNHEY and CDR2 SVGAGI. The CDR3 is 15 amino acids. Trimming stripped 1 base from V and 0 bases from J, with 9 bases between.

The gene calls are TRBV30 and TRBJ2-1, with 7 bases aligning to TRBD2. With 5 bases clipped from V and 3 bases from J, the junction kept 1 base outside the gene matches. Germline CDR1 is GTSNPN and CDR2 is SVGIG (reference sequence). This CDR3 has 12 residues. The CDR3, as DNA: TGTGCCTGGGCGGGAGACTACAATGAGCAGTTCTTC. Amino acids: CAWAGDYNEQFF.

The chain links TRBV11-3 to TRBJ2-2; D uncertain. The germline V gene encodes CDR1 SGHNT and CDR2 YENEEA. The germline V and J ends were trimmed by 3 bases and 8 bases, with 7 bases remaining between them. The CDR3 has 12 residues. CDR3 protein: CASSLKAGELFF. The CDR3 nucleotides read TGTGCCAGCAGCTTGAAGGCGGGGGAGCTGTTTTTT.

Worth noting for this clone: In the same sample, other DNA sequences code for this CDR3. The chain carries TRBV4-1 and TRBJ2-7; no firm D call. Germline-derived CDR1 and CDR2 are MGHRA and YSYEKL. The CDR3 extends over 15 amino acids. V was shortened by 0 bases and J by 0 bases, with 9 bases between the two germline ends. CDR3 region: CASSQDRESSYEQYF. In nucleotides, the CDR3 is TGCGCCAGCAGCCAAGACCGAGAGTCCTCCTACGAGCAGTACTTC.

The chain carries TRBV9 and TRBJ1-2; 8 positions agree with TRBD1. CDR1 is SGDLS, CDR2 YYNGEE, per germline. The V and J ends lost 5 bases and 0 bases, in that order; junction bases with no gene match: 6. CDR3 size: 15 residues. CDR3 nucleotide sequence: TGTGCCAGCAGTTTACAGGGGGAAGCTAACTATGGCTACACCTTC. It codes for CASSLQGEANYGYTF.

With respect to this clone: Distinct nucleotide sequences in the sample also encode this CDR3. The J gene is TRBJ2-2, the V gene TRBV19, with a weak D call TRBD2 (6 bases). V was clipped by 3 bases and J by 1 base, with 9 bases between them. The CDR3 is made up of 15 amino acids. In germline, CDR1 is LNHDA, CDR2 SQIVND (reference sequence). CDR3 DNA sequence: TGTGCCAGTAGTATTGTTAGCGGGAACACCGGGGAGCTGTTTTTT. Translated: CASSIVSGNTGELFF.

In the case of this clone: At the DNA level, this CDR3 is encoded by other sequences in the same sample as well. This chain uses TRBV7-9 with TRBJ2-1; no clear D gene. CDR3 length equals 12 residues. CDR1 and CDR2 (germline): SEHNR, FQNEAQ (reference sequence). Trimming shortened V by 5 bases and J by 5 bases, and 7 bases separated the two germline ends. This CDR3 is CASSPQDNEQFF. CDR3 DNA: TGTGCCAGCAGCCCCCAAGACAATGAGCAGTTCTTC. Variable domain in full (rest from reference TRBV7-9 and TRBJ2-1): DTGVSQNPRHKITKRGQNVTFRCDPISEHNRLYWYRQTLGQGPEFLTYFQNEAQLEKSRLLSDRFSAERPKGSFSTLEIQRTEQGDSAMYLCASSPQDNEQFFGPGTRLTVL.

This clone showed up just once. The chain employs TRBV7-9 and TRBJ1-1, with D unclear. The V end lost 4 bases, the J end lost 0 bases, and 12 bases lay between the germline ends. The CDR3 loop spans 15 amino acids. Germline V gene lookup returns CDR1 SEHNR and CDR2 FQNEAQ (reference sequence). The CDR3 sequence: CASSSDGDLNTEAFF. In nucleotides, the CDR3 is TGTGCCAGCAGCTCCGACGGTGATTTGAACACTGAAGCTTTCTTT.

This chain connects TRBV27 to TRBJ2-7; D gene ambiguous. CDR1 and CDR2 from the germline V gene are MNHEY and SMNVEV (reference sequence). The CDR3 spans 16 residues. The V gene lost 0 bases and the J gene lost 0 bases, with 12 bases spanning the gap. This CDR3 is CASSLSFGRFSYEQYF. The CDR3 DNA reads TGTGCCAGCAGTTTATCGTTCGGACGGTTCTCCTACGAGCAGTACTTC.